What follows are 5 T cell receptor beta chains derived from one specimen sequenced in a study of blood T cell repertoires in COVID-19. The protocol was immunoSEQ multiplex PCR, while the TCRdb copy is restricted to in-frame clones and leaves out a portion. There are 15,000 to 20,000 clones in the sample; around 92% occur only once, and about 6% lies in the top ten. Sequencing was carried out using peripheral blood. These receptors were taken from a human donor in a cohort sampled during active COVID-19.

This clone has a single count. The chain joins TRBV7-8 to TRBJ2-7, with D perhaps matching TRBD2 (6 bases). CDR3 length equals 15 residues. V shed 5 bases and J shed 4 bases, with 18 bases lying between them. Germline V gene data show CDR1 as SGHVS and CDR2 as FQNEAQ. CDR3 amino acids: CASSPERRTKYEQYF. DNA of the CDR3: TGTGCCAGCAGCCCCGAAAGGCGGACTAAATACGAGCAGTACTTC.

The chain uses TRBV7-8 and TRBJ1-2; 11 bases map to TRBD1. CDR3 size: 15 residues. Germline-derived CDR1 and CDR2 are SGHVS and FQNEAQ. The ends lost 5 bases at V and 6 bases at J; junction bases unmatched: 8. CDR3: CASSREGQGADGYTF. DNA of the CDR3: TGTGCCAGCAGCCGGGAAGGACAGGGGGCGGATGGCTACACCTTC.

This clone has just a few counts. The chain couples TRBV6-2 or TRBV6-3 to TRBJ2-7; 7 bases fit TRBD1. Looked up from germline, CDR1 is MNHEY and CDR2 is SVGEGT. This CDR3 contains 14 residues. V was pared by 6 bases and J by 5 bases, with 10 bases of the junction left unmatched. In nucleotides, the CDR3 is TGTGCCAGCAGCCCCGACAGGGAAGTAGACGAGCAGTACTTC. Translated, it gives CASSPDREVDEQYF.

V is TRBV19 and J is TRBJ2-7; D is possibly TRBD2 (5 bases). This CDR3 region has 13 residues. Trimming took 5 bases from V and 7 from J, leaving 15 bases between them. From germline, CDR1 is LNHDA and CDR2 SQIVND (reference sequence). The CDR3, as DNA: TGTGCCAGTAGTGTCCGTCCGGGATCGGAGCAGTACTTC. It codes for CASSVRPGSEQYF.

The chain is built from TRBV5-1 and TRBJ2-1; D is ambiguous. The V end lost 0 bases, the J end lost 8 bases, and 12 bases lay between the germline ends. This CDR3 comprises 14 residues. CDR1 is SGHRS and CDR2 is YFSETQ in the germline V gene. The DNA for the CDR3 is TGCGCCAGCAGCTTGGTAGTTAGCCCGGATGAGCAGTTCTTC. Amino acids: CASSLVVSPDEQFF. The full variable domain, completed using reference TRBV5-1 and TRBJ2-1, is KAGVTQTPRYLIKTRGQQVTLSCSPISGHRSVSWYQQTPGQGLQFLFEYFSETQRNKGNFPGRFSGRQFSNSRSEMNVSTLELGDSALYLCASSLVVSPDEQFFGPGTRLTVL.